The clone carrying this T cell receptor (beta chain) was picked up many times. Antigen: not known. Patients with uncontrolled infections, other autoimmune diseases, pregnancy or lactation were excluded. More than 8 ml fresh peripheral blood yielded the PBMCs. The data belong to a study of T cells in Graves' hyperthyroidism and ophthalmopathy. Study-level points and caveats: Using 13 V-J features, a model discriminated ophthalmopathy from stable hyperthyroidism.

Amplification of TCR beta CDR3 regions used RNA as the template. The HTBI primer set drove a first-round RT-PCR of the TCR CDR3. TCRdb processed the multiplex PCR reads anew with MiXCR; each CDR3 protein has one entry. The data contain under 350,000 distinct CDR3 sequences, approximately 15% of them singletons. The CDR3 consists of 14 residues. Trimming took off 3 bases at V and 7 bases at J, with 15 bases between the two ends. The germline V gene encodes CDR1 DFQATT and CDR2 SNEGSKA (reference sequence). The sequence was obtained from an older woman with Graves' ophthalmopathy. The chain combines TRBV20-1 with TRBJ1-4; D is undetermined. The sample consisted of blood. CDR3 DNA sequence: TGCAGTGCTAGTGACCAGAGGAGTGGTGAAAAACTGTTTTTT. Translated: CSASDQRSGEKLFF.